Listed below are T cell receptor beta chains from one sample, sequenced in a study of graft-versus-host responses after intestinal transplantation. Clones were read by immunoSEQ multiplex PCR, and TCRdb kept only the in-frame ones, dropping some. The sample holds over 75,000 clones; around 88% are singletons and the top ten take almost 1.5%. Sequenced material: PBMCs, taken 255 days after intestinal transplant. The receptor set was obtained from a human patient who received an intestinal transplant, so some T cells may come from the graft donor. CDR3s include the opening cysteine and the closing phenylalanine or tryptophan. Each record gives: D gene, clone size, J gene, V gene, CDR3 DNA, CDR3 protein. A D gene is named only where the DNA matches it firmly. Size is omitted from some rows. Given values are once, few, many or a class for expanded clones.

>TRBD1|.|TRBJ2-1|TRBV4-2
TGTGCCAGCAGCCAAGGGACAGGGGCCTCCTACAATGAGCAGTTCTTC
CASSQGTGASYNEQFF
>TRBD1|.|TRBJ2-1|TRBV7-8
TGTGCCAGCAGCCGAGACAGGGTGTATGAGCAGTTCTTC
CASSRDRVYEQFF
>TRBD1|once|TRBJ2-5|TRBV4-1
TGCGCCAGCAGCCAAAGGGAAGTCACAGGGGTACAAGAGACCCAGTACTTC
CASSQREVTGVQETQYF
>.|.|TRBJ1-2|TRBV5-1
TGCGCCAGCAGCTTGGCTCAGGTCGCTAACTATGGCTACACCTTC
CASSLAQVANYGYTF
>TRBD2|.|TRBJ2-7|TRBV5-1
TGCGCCAGCAGCTCCGGGACTAACCCCTACGAGCAGTACTTC
CASSSGTNPYEQYF
>.|.|TRBJ1-1|TRBV5-4
TGTGCCAGCAAAGGGCCAGGGAACACTGAAGCTTTCTTT
CASKGPGNTEAFF
>.|.|TRBJ1-1|TRBV6-5
TGTGCCAGCAGTTATCGACCCCAGGGAGACACTGAAGCTTTCTTT
CASSYRPQGDTEAFF
>.|.|TRBJ2-5|TRBV21-1
TGTGCCAGCAGCAAAATCATAGCGGCCGCTAAACCCCCTAAAGAGACCCAGTACTTC
CASSKIIAAAKPPKETQYF
>.|.|TRBJ2-3|TRBV5-1
TGCGCCAGCAGCTCCTCGGACCCTAGCACAGATACGCAGTATTTT
CASSSSDPSTDTQYF
>.|.|TRBJ2-3|TRBV6-6
TGTGCCAGCAGTTGGGTCCGGGACACCACAGATACGCAGTATTTT
CASSWVRDTTDTQYF
>TRBD2|.|TRBJ2-1|TRBV10-3
TGTGCCATCACCTCCGGACTAGCGGGGGGGTACAATGAGCAGTTCTTC
CAITSGLAGGYNEQFF
>TRBD2|.|TRBJ2-5|TRBV7-2
TGTGCCAGCAGCTTAGTGCGGGGGTTGGAGACCCAGTACTTC
CASSLVRGLETQYF
>.|.|TRBJ2-7|TRBV27
TGTGCCAGCGGGCCCGGTACGGTACCCTACGAGCAGTACTTC
CASGPGTVPYEQYF
>.|.|TRBJ1-5|TRBV7-6
TGTGCCAGCAGCTTAGCCTACAATCAGCCCCAGCATTTT
CASSLAYNQPQHF
>TRBD1|few|TRBJ2-7|TRBV7-8
TGTGCCAGCAGCTTAGGGGGACAGGGTACCTACGAGCAGTACTTC
CASSLGGQGTYEQYF
>TRBD1|.|TRBJ1-2|TRBV2
TGTGCCAGCAACCCCAGGGGGCCTGTCTATGGCTACACCTTC
CASNPRGPVYGYTF
>.|.|TRBJ2-5|TRBV28
TGTGCCAGCACCCTACAGGGCTCGTACCAAGAGACCCAGTACTTC
CASTLQGSYQETQYF
>.|.|TRBJ2-2|TRBV19
TGTGCCAGTAGTAATGCGAACACCGGGGAGCTGTTTTTT
CASSNANTGELFF
>TRBD2|.|TRBJ2-5|TRBV7-8
TGTGCCAGCAGCTACGGACTAGTCCTGAGCCTTATTAAAGAGACCCAGTACTTC
CASSYGLVLSLIKETQYF
>.|few|TRBJ1-2|TRBV10-3
TGTGCCATCAGTGATGGCCGCTATGGCTACACCTTC
CAISDGRYGYTF
>.|.|TRBJ2-3|TRBV29-1
TGCAGCGTTGAGGGTCTAGATAAAACCACAGATACGCAGTATTTT
CSVEGLDKTTDTQYF
>.|.|TRBJ1-3|TRBV9
TGTGCCAGCAGCGCGCACAGGGAACGGCCTGGAAACACCATATATTTT
CASSAHRERPGNTIYF
>.|.|TRBJ1-2|TRBV6-6
TGTGCCAGCAGTTACTCGGCCCCGGGCTACACCTTC
CASSYSAPGYTF
>TRBD2|.|TRBJ2-3|TRBV4-1
TGCGCCAGCAGCCGTAGACTAGCGGGGGGGCCCGAGGCGCAGTATTTT
CASSRRLAGGPEAQYF
>.|.|TRBJ2-7|TRBV19
TGTGCCAGTAGTATCGGGCCAGGGAACATCTACGAGCAGTACTTC
CASSIGPGNIYEQYF
>.|few|TRBJ1-1|TRBV28
TGTGCCAGCAGTTTCACTCAAAGGGCTTTCTTT
CASSFTQRAFF